Listed below are T cell receptor beta chains from one sample, sequenced in a study of STAT5B mutations in CD4+ large granular lymphocyte leukemia. Using immunoSEQ multiplex PCR, the repertoire was profiled, and TCRdb retains in-frame clones only, with some absent. The table records more than 7,500 clones, approximately 80% of them present only once. Sequenced sample: PBMCs. The source is a man aged 60-69 years with CD4+ T-cell large granular lymphocyte leukemia. Each CDR3 is given with its conserved first and last residue. The D gene is left open where the match is weak. Clone size is stated in some rows and not others, as once, few, many or a class when expanded.

d_gene	j_gene	v_gene	abundance	CDR3nt	CDR3aa
-	TRBJ2-3	TRBV6-5	-	TGTGCCAGCAGTTACCCGACTAGTGATACGCAGTATTTT	CASSYPTSDTQYF
TRBD2	TRBJ2-3	TRBV5-1	-	TGCGCCAGCAGCTTAGCAAGACTAGCGGGAGGGTCAGATACGCAGTATTTT	CASSLARLAGGSDTQYF
-	TRBJ2-1	TRBV4-2	-	TGTGCCAGCAGCCAAGCCGGGATTTACAATGAGCAGTTCTTC	CASSQAGIYNEQFF
TRBD1	TRBJ1-3	TRBV2	-	TGTGCCAGCAGTTCACCGGGACAGGGGCGAAGAAACACCATATATTTT	CASSSPGQGRRNTIYF
-	TRBJ1-1	TRBV5-1	-	TGCGCCAGCAGCTTGCAGGGAACGATAGGGAACACTGAAGCTTTCTTT	CASSLQGTIGNTEAFF
TRBD1	TRBJ2-1	TRBV6-6	-	TGTGCCAGCAGCTCGACAGGGCAATTCAATGAGCAGTTCTTC	CASSSTGQFNEQFF
TRBD1	TRBJ1-5	TRBV6-1	-	TGTGCCAGCAGTTCGCAGGGGGCCAGTCAGCCCCAGCATTTT	CASSSQGASQPQHF
TRBD1	TRBJ1-4	TRBV6-4	-	TGTGCCAGCAGTGGGGACAGGGGGCTTGTAAGGGTCTTGGATGAAAAACTGTTTTTT	CASSGDRGLVRVLDEKLFF
-	TRBJ2-1	TRBV6-1	-	TGTGCCAGCAGTGAAGCCCCCGGGACTCCCGGGTTCTTC	CASSEAPGTPGFF
TRBD1	TRBJ1-4	TRBV10-3	-	TGTGCCATCAGCCAGGGACAGGGGTCGTCAACTAATGAAAAACTGTTTTTT	CAISQGQGSSTNEKLFF
-	TRBJ2-1	TRBV19	-	TGTGCCACCTCCCGGACGGGGAGAGGTGAGCAGTTCTTC	CATSRTGRGEQFF
-	TRBJ1-1	TRBV19	-	TGTGCCAGTAGTATAGATGCGGTAAACACTGAAGCTTTCTTT	CASSIDAVNTEAFF
-	TRBJ2-7	TRBV4-3	-	TGCGCCAGCAGCCAAGAAGGGACTGTATCCTACGAGCAGTACTTC	CASSQEGTVSYEQYF
-	TRBJ2-7	TRBV7-2	-	TGTGCCACCGGAGTAGCTGCCTACGAGCAGTACTTC	CATGVAAYEQYF
-	TRBJ1-2	TRBV28	-	TGTGCCAGCAGTCGTGAGACGCCGGGACCTGGCTACACCTTC	CASSRETPGPGYTF
-	TRBJ2-1	TRBV23-1	-	TGCGCCAGCAGTCAATCCGGGAATGAGCAGTTCTTC	CASSQSGNEQFF
-	TRBJ2-1	TRBV11-3	-	TGTGCCAGCAGCTTAGATTATCAGGGCCTGGGCACTAATGAGCAGTTCTTC	CASSLDYQGLGTNEQFF
TRBD1	TRBJ2-1	TRBV9	few	TGTGCCAGCAGCACCAGGACAGGCTTCGGGGAGCAGTTCTTC	CASSTRTGFGEQFF
-	TRBJ2-5	TRBV5-8	-	TGTGCCAGCAGCTTGGTATCAGGGACCCGGGAGACCCAGTACTTC	CASSLVSGTRETQYF
-	TRBJ1-2	TRBV14	-	TGTGCCAGCAGCCAATACAGAGGAGGCTACACCTTC	CASSQYRGGYTF
-	TRBJ2-2	TRBV10-1	-	TGCGCCAGCAGTGGGTCCTTAAACGGGGAGCTGTTTTTT	CASSGSLNGELFF
TRBD1	TRBJ2-7	TRBV6-6	-	TGTGCCAGCAGTTACGGGGACAGGGGGACCTACGAGCAGTACTTC	CASSYGDRGTYEQYF
-	TRBJ1-1	TRBV30	few	TGTGCCTGGAGTGCCGGCTCGAGGGGGGCAGCTTTCTTT	CAWSAGSRGAAFF
-	TRBJ2-7	TRBV10-1	-	TGCGCCAGCAGTAAGCACGGAATAACCTACGAGCAGTACTTC	CASSKHGITYEQYF
-	TRBJ2-3	TRBV28	-	TGTGCCAGCAGAGGGGACATCCCAAGCACAGATACGCAGTATTTT	CASRGDIPSTDTQYF
TRBD1	TRBJ2-7	TRBV7-2	-	TGTGCCAGCAGCTTAGGGACAGGACGAATCTCCTACGAGCAGTACTTC	CASSLGTGRISYEQYF
-	TRBJ2-3	TRBV9	-	TGTGCCAGCAGCGTAGGAGATACGCAGTATTTT	CASSVGDTQYF
-	TRBJ1-1	TRBV28	-	TGTGCCACGGGAGAAGCTTTCTTT	CATGEAFF
-	TRBJ2-2	TRBV28	-	TGTGCCAGCAGTTTAGGCGACTACCAAACCGGGGAGCTGTTTTTT	CASSLGDYQTGELFF
-	TRBJ2-7	TRBV28	-	TGTGCCACACTAAGGGTGGGACTGGGGTTCCACGAGCAGTACTTC	CATLRVGLGFHEQYF
-	TRBJ1-5	TRBV20-1	-	TGCAGTGCTAGTTATGGTCAGCCCCAGCATTTT	CSASYGQPQHF
-	TRBJ1-2	TRBV18	-	TGTGCCAGCTCACCACCGTCAAGGGCAGATGGCTACACCTTC	CASSPPSRADGYTF
-	TRBJ1-4	TRBV6-5	few	TGTGCCAGCAGTTACTCGAAAGGGGGAAAACTGTTTTTT	CASSYSKGGKLFF
TRBD1	TRBJ1-2	TRBV6-6	-	TGTGCCAGCACTACAGGGGGCTACGGCTACACCTTC	CASTTGGYGYTF
-	TRBJ2-5	TRBV5-4	-	TGTGCCAGCAGCTTGGGAGGGGGGGAGACCCAGTACTTC	CASSLGGGETQYF
-	TRBJ2-4	TRBV2	-	TGTGCCAGCAGTGGCAGGGGTCCGGCCAAAAACATTCAGTACTTC	CASSGRGPAKNIQYF
-	TRBJ1-4	TRBV5-4	-	TGTGCCAGCAGCTACAACCGGGCCCTCAATGAAAAACTGTTTTTT	CASSYNRALNEKLFF
-	TRBJ1-3	TRBV9	-	TGTGCCAGCAGCGTAGCAGGGGCGGAAAATGGAAACACCATATATTTT	CASSVAGAENGNTIYF
-	TRBJ2-7	TRBV28	-	TGTGCCAGCAGTGTAAAGCGCTACGAGCAGTACTTC	CASSVKRYEQYF
-	TRBJ1-2	TRBV28	-	TGTGCCAGCAGAGGGGAAACGGGACGCTACACCTTC	CASRGETGRYTF